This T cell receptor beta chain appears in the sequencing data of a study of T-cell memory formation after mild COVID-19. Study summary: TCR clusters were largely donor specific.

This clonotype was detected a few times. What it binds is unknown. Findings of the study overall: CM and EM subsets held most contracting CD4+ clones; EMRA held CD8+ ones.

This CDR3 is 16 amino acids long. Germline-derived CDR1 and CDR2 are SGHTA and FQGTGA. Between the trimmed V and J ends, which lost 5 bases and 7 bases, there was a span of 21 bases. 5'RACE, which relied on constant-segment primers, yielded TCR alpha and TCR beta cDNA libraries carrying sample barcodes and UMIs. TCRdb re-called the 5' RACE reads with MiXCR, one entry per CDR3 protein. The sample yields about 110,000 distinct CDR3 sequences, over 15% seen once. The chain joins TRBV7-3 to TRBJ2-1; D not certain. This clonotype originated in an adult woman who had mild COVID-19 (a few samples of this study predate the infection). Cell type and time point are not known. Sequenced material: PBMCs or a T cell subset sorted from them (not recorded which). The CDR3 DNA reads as TGTGCCAGCAGCCCCCAAACTCTTGCGGCTAGGAATGAGCAGTTCTTC. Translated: CASSPQTLAARNEQFF.